This TCR beta chain was recovered during a study of blood T cell repertoires in COVID-19. Study background: Spain, Italy and the United States supplied samples that represented acute and convalescent COVID-19. The cDNA or gDNA used as material had been derived from T cells, B-cell-depleted T cells, or PBMCs.

Original data processing: Amplification with reference gene primers provided the estimates of nucleated cell counts. The method was immunoSEQ multiplex PCR; TCRdb's version includes in-frame clones alone and lacks a portion of them. The V and J calls and clone size come from that table; D and trimming were worked out from the DNA. The sample carries over 80,000 clones, roughly 78% recorded once. V was clipped by 6 bases and J by 7 bases, with 13 bases between them. This CDR3 spans 13 amino acids. Germline CDR1 reads LNHDA; CDR2 reads SQIVND (reference sequence). The rearrangement uses TRBV19 and TRBJ1-5, with D hard to call. Material for sequencing was peripheral blood. This sequence was found in a woman older than 75 with active or convalescent COVID-19. The CDR3 loop is CASRNSVGQPQHF. The CDR3 DNA follows: TGTGCCAGTAGAAACTCGGTCGGGCAGCCCCAGCATTTT.